The 19 T cell receptor beta chains below were found in one sample sequenced in a study of cytomegalovirus exposure and HLA in healthy donors (TCRdb year 2017). The library was produced with the immunoSEQ multiplex PCR assay. For the multiplex PCR, a mixture combining 60 forward primers for TCR Vbeta segments and 13 reverse primers for TCR Jbeta segments was used. TCRdb limited this immuneACCESS table to in-frame rearrangements with V and J called. A share of clones is missing; checked studies link under half to unresolved V genes, and the rest is unexplained. The sample contains 110,000 to 150,000 clones, approximately 71% of them found a single time. The top ten hold approximately 5% of the sample. The specimen was PBMCs. The receptors come from a woman between 50 and 59 years old in good health and CMV-seronegative.

The chain uses TRBV7-9 and TRBJ1-5; possible D gene TRBD1, 6 bases. The CDR3 spans 13 residues. Trimming shortened V by 5 bases and J by 4 bases, and 9 bases separated the two germline ends. Germline V gene lookup returns CDR1 SEHNR and CDR2 FQNEAQ (reference sequence). The CDR3 region is CASSPGTNQPQHF. CDR3 nucleotides: TGTGCCAGCAGCCCCGGGACAAATCAGCCCCAGCATTTT.

The rearrangement joins TRBV27 to TRBJ1-4, with D perhaps matching TRBD1 (5 bases). V dropped 6 bases and J dropped 8 bases, with 13 bases sitting between them. CDR3 length equals 13 residues. The V gene's germline CDR1 is MNHEY and CDR2 SMNVEV (reference sequence). CDR3: CASSRVEREKLFF. The CDR3 DNA reads as TGTGCCAGCAGCAGGGTAGAACGCGAAAAACTGTTTTTT.

The rearrangement joins TRBV5-1 to TRBJ1-1, with D possibly matching TRBD1 (5 bases). The length of the CDR3 is 13 residues. CDR1 SGHRS and CDR2 YFSETQ come from the germline V gene. V was shortened by 4 bases and J by 2 bases, with 9 bases between the two germline ends. CDR3 region: CASSMTVNTEAFF. CDR3 DNA: TGCGCCAGCAGCATGACAGTAAACACTGAAGCTTTCTTT.

The chain uses TRBV2 and TRBJ1-5; perhaps TRBD1 as D (5 bases). CDR3 length: 14 amino acids. The germline CDR1 and CDR2 sequences are SNHLY and FYNNEI. The V gene lost 5 bases and the J gene lost 5 bases, with 13 bases spanning the gap. The CDR3 DNA follows: TGTGCCAGCAGTTTCAGGGAAGGGCATCAGCCCCAGCATTTT. This sequence encodes CASSFREGHQPQHF. The variable domain in full, completed from reference TRBV2 and TRBJ1-5, reads EPEVTQTPSHQVTQMGQEVILRCVPISNHLYFYWYRQILGQKVEFLVSFYNNEISEKSEIFDDQFSVERPDGSNFTLKIRSTKLEDSAMYFCASSFREGHQPQHFGDGTRLSIL.

The V gene is TRBV2, the J gene TRBJ2-1; D ambiguous. CDR1 and CDR2 from the germline V gene are SNHLY and FYNNEI. V lost 6 bases and J 10 bases, leaving 13 bases between the germline ends. This CDR3 comprises 12 residues. CDR3 sequence: CASRYEASEQFF. CDR3 coding DNA: TGTGCCAGCAGATACGAAGCCTCGGAGCAGTTCTTC.

This rearrangement joins TRBV7-9 to TRBJ2-5; TRBD1 matches 7 bases. J was trimmed by 6 bases and V by 1 base; bases with no gene match: 2. The CDR3 is made up of 13 amino acids. Germline CDR1 is SEHNR and CDR2 is FQNEAQ (reference sequence). The CDR3 reads CASSLEGGQTQYF. CDR3 sequence (DNA): TGTGCCAGCAGCTTAGAAGGGGGCCAGACCCAGTACTTC. Full variable domain (remainder filled in from reference TRBV7-9 and TRBJ2-5): DTGVSQNPRHKITKRGQNVTFRCDPISEHNRLYWYRQTLGQGPEFLTYFQNEAQLEKSRLLSDRFSAERPKGSFSTLEIQRTEQGDSAMYLCASSLEGGQTQYFGPGTRLLVL.

For this clone: One end of the junction is discordant with germline, which a read error may explain. The chain has TRBV7-7 and TRBJ1-1, with a tentative D call TRBD1 (6 bases). Germline CDR1 SSHAT, CDR2 FNYEAQ (reference sequence). This CDR3 is 13 amino acids long. The CDR3 DNA reads TGTGCTAGCAGCTTACGACAGGACACTGAAGCTTTCTTT. Residues: CASSLRQDTEAFF.

The genes are TRBV25-1 and TRBJ1-6, with unresolved D. The CDR3 totals 17 residues. Germline V lookup: CDR1 MGHDK, CDR2 SYGVNS. Trimming left V 0 bases short and J 7 bases short, with 16 bases between. The CDR3 DNA reads TGTGCCAGCAGTGAATATAAAGGCAGTCAGAGGAATTCACCCCTCCACTTT. This translates into CASSEYKGSQRNSPLHF.

The CDR3 DNA reads as TGTGCCAGCAGTCAAACGGGGGGGTATGGCTACACCTTC. Residues: CASSQTGGYGYTF. The chain uses TRBV28 and TRBJ1-2; D is perhaps TRBD1 (5 bases). The CDR3 contains 13 residues. Per germline, CDR1 MDHEN and CDR2 SYDVKM. The V end lost 5 bases, the J end lost 5 bases, and 12 bases lay between the germline ends.

CDR3 sequence: CAWSPGTSGETQYF. CDR3 bases: TGTGCCTGGAGTCCTGGGACTAGCGGAGAGACCCAGTACTTC. The rearrangement uses TRBV30 and TRBJ2-5; 11 nucleotides align to TRBD2. Losses at the gene ends were 2 bases for V and 4 bases for J; bases not matched to a gene: 3. CDR3 length: 14 residues. CDR1 and CDR2 (germline): GTSNPN, SVGIG (reference sequence).

The V call is TRBV7-2, the J call TRBJ2-7; 8 bases are shared with TRBD2. CDR3 size: 14 residues. V trimming: 4 bases; J trimming: 2 bases; junction bases outside the gene matches: 4. Per the germline V gene, CDR1 is SGHTA and CDR2 is FQGNSA. For the CDR3, the DNA is TGTGCCAGCAGCTCCGGGACTAGTACCTACGAGCAGTACTTC. This codes for CASSSGTSTYEQYF.

The chain recombines TRBV19 with TRBJ2-1; 7 bases line up with TRBD2. V dropped 6 bases and J dropped 9; count of bases not matched to a gene: 8. CDR3 length equals 13 residues. Germline-derived CDR1 and CDR2 are LNHDA and SQIVND (reference sequence). CDR3 bases: TGTGCCAGTAGCCTCGGACTAGGGGTTGAGCAGTTCTTC. As protein: CASSLGLGVEQFF.

The chain recombines TRBV9 with TRBJ2-2, with TRBD2 matching 13 bases. V shed 4 bases and J 4 bases; nucleotides not matched to a gene: 1. Germline CDR1 SGDLS, CDR2 YYNGEE. The CDR3 contains 15 residues. In DNA, the CDR3 is TGTGCCAGCAGCTGGACTAGCGGGGGCACCGGGGAGCTGTTTTTT. Its protein product is CASSWTSGGTGELFF.

V usage is TRBV25-1 and J usage is TRBJ1-2; unclear D gene. The CDR3 loop spans 11 amino acids. The V end lost 8 bases, the J end lost 0 bases, and 4 bases lay between the germline ends. The V gene's germline CDR1 is MGHDK and CDR2 SYGVNS. The CDR3 DNA reads as TGTGCCAGCCAGACTAACTATGGCTACACCTTC. Amino acid sequence: CASQTNYGYTF.

The chain combines TRBV4-1 with TRBJ2-7, with 10 bases matching TRBD1. CDR3 length equals 15 residues. CDR1 is MGHRA, CDR2 YSYEKL, per germline. V was clipped by 0 bases and J by 6 bases; unmatched bases: 5. CDR3 in DNA: TGCGCCAGCAGCCAAGATACGGGGACAGGGGTCGAGCAGTACTTC. This encodes CASSQDTGTGVEQYF.

CDR3 nucleotide sequence: TGCGCCAGCAGCTTCCAGGGGAACACTGAAGCTTTCTTT. Translated: CASSFQGNTEAFF. This chain links TRBV5-1 with TRBJ1-1; TRBD1 might be the D (5 bases). Germline lookup yields CDR1 SGHRS and CDR2 YFSETQ. V was pared by 2 bases and J by 1 base, with 6 bases between. There are 13 residues in the CDR3.

The chain carries TRBV6-5 and TRBJ1-5; 9 positions agree with TRBD1. V was clipped by 4 bases and J by 6 bases; unmatched bases: 10. CDR1 and CDR2 from the germline V gene are MNHEY and SVGAGI. The CDR3 covers 16 residues. The CDR3 region has the DNA TGTGCCAGCAGTTCCCGTCGGGGACAGGGAGCTCAGCCCCAGCATTTT. Translating it yields CASSSRRGQGAQPQHF.

V gene TRBV18 combines with J gene TRBJ2-5; 7 positions match TRBD1. The CDR3 is 15 amino acids. The V gene's germline CDR1 is KGHSH and CDR2 LQKENI. V gave up 3 bases and J gave up 2 bases; unmatched junction bases: 6. The CDR3 here is CASSPITGAQETQYF. DNA of the CDR3: TGTGCCAGCTCACCCATAACAGGGGCTCAAGAGACCCAGTACTTC.

This chain uses TRBV29-1 with TRBJ2-7; 12 nucleotides match TRBD1. Germline V lookup: CDR1 SQVTM, CDR2 ANQGSEA. Trimming cost V 2 bases and J 4 bases; bases outside gene matches: 9. CDR3 size: 16 residues. The CDR3 region has the DNA TGCAGCGTTGAATTTCCGGGACAGGGGGCTGAGTACGAGCAGTACTTC. Its translation: CSVEFPGQGAEYEQYF.